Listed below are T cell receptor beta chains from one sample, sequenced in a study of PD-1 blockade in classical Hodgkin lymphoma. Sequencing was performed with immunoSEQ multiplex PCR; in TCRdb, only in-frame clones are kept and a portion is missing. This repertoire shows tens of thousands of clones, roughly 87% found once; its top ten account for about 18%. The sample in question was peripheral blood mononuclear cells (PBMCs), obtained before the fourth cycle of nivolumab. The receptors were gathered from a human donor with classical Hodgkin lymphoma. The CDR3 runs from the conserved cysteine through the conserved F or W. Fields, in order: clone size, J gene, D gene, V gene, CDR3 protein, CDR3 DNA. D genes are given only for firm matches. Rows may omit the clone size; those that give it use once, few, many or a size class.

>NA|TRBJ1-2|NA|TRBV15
CATSRERGFMYGYTF
TGTGCCACCAGCAGGGAAAGGGGGTTCATGTATGGCTACACCTTC
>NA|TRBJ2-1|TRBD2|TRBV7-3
CASSSPSGGSSYNEQFF
TGTGCCAGCAGCTCCCCTAGCGGGGGGAGCTCCTACAATGAGCAGTTCTTC
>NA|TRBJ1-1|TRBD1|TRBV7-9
CASSSRQGYTEAFF
TGTGCCAGCAGCTCTAGACAGGGATACACTGAAGCTTTCTTT
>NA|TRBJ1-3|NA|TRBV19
CASSPDYGNTIYF
TGTGCCAGTAGTCCAGATTATGGAAACACCATATATTTT
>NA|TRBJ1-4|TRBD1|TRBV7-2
CASSLRGDSNEKLFF
TGTGCCAGCAGCCTCCGGGGGGACAGTAATGAAAAACTGTTTTTT
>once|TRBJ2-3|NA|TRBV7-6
CASSPRPDTQYF
TGTGCCAGCAGCCCCCGACCCGATACGCAGTATTTT
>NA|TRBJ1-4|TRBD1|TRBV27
CASRGGLPGVEKLFF
TGTGCCAGCAGAGGGGGCCTCCCGGGGGTAGAAAAACTGTTTTTT
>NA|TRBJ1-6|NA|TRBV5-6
CASSLGQYNSPLHF
TGTGCCAGCAGCTTGGGACAGTATAATTCACCCCTCCACTTT
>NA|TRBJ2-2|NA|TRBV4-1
CASSQGRDTGELFF
TGCGCCAGCAGCCAGGGCAGGGACACCGGGGAGCTGTTTTTT
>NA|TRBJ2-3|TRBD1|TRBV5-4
CASSFTGTGNADTQYF
TGTGCCAGCAGCTTTACGGGGACAGGGAACGCAGATACGCAGTATTTT
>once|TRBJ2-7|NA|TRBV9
CASSTRTISEQYF
TGTGCCAGCAGCACGAGGACCATCTCCGAGCAGTACTTC
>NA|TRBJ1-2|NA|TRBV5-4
CASSPGGSSSISNYGYTF
TGTGCCAGCAGCCCCGGGGGCAGTTCCTCCATCTCTAACTATGGCTACACCTTC
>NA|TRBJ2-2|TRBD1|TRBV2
CASSPQGAGELFF
TGTGCCAGCAGTCCACAGGGGGCCGGGGAGCTGTTTTTT
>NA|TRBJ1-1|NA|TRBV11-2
CASSLDSGGGRNTEAFF
TGTGCCAGCAGCTTAGATAGCGGGGGGGGCCGGAACACTGAAGCTTTCTTT
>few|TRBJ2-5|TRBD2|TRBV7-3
CASSPSLYTGGGSQYF
TGTGCCAGCAGTCCCTCACTATACACGGGAGGGGGGTCCCAGTACTTC